These 8 T cell receptor beta chains came from one sample sequenced in a study of blood T cell repertoires in COVID-19. TCRdb keeps only in-frame clones here, not all; method: immunoSEQ multiplex PCR. Of over 100,000 clones detected, roughly 86% appear once; the ten largest clones hold under 5%. The sequenced material came from peripheral blood. The receptors originated from a middle-aged man with acute or convalescent COVID-19.

The chain combines TRBV4-3 with TRBJ2-7; TRBD1 matches 8 bases. The CDR3 sequence is 16 residues long. Germline assignment: CDR1 LGHNA and CDR2 YSLEER. The trim removed 1 base at V and 5 bases at J, leaving 10 bases unmatched. CDR3 protein: CASSQAGQGLFNEQYF. The CDR3 nucleotides read TGCGCCAGCAGCCAAGCCGGACAGGGATTATTCAACGAGCAGTACTTC.

The chain combines TRBV30 with TRBJ1-5; weak D call: TRBD1 (5 bases). V gave up 3 bases and J gave up 4 bases, with 10 bases separating them. The CDR3 has 13 amino acids. Germline V gene sequence: CDR1 GTSNPN, CDR2 SVGIG (reference sequence). CDR3 sequence: CAWSAAGNQPQHF. The DNA of the CDR3 is TGTGCCTGGAGCGCGGCAGGGAATCAGCCCCAGCATTTT.

The chain has TRBV14 and TRBJ2-4; TRBD2 agrees at 8 bases. Looked up from germline, CDR1 is SGHDN and CDR2 is FVKESK. The trim removed 0 bases at V and 0 bases at J, leaving 7 bases unmatched. This CDR3 is 18 amino acids long. The CDR3 DNA is TGTGCCAGCAGCCAAGAATCGGGGGGGATTGGAGCCAAAAACATTCAGTACTTC. Residues: CASSQESGGIGAKNIQYF.

V is TRBV30 and J is TRBJ2-4; D perhaps matches TRBD2 (5 bases). Looked up from germline, CDR1 is GTSNPN and CDR2 is SVGIG (reference sequence). The CDR3 loop spans 15 amino acids. V lost 4 bases and J 0 bases, leaving 13 bases between the germline ends. CDR3 loop: CAWKSGAIAKNIQYF. CDR3 nucleotides: TGTGCCTGGAAGAGCGGAGCCATAGCCAAAAACATTCAGTACTTC. The entire variable domain, with the rest obtained from reference TRBV30 and TRBJ2-4, is as follows: SQTIHQWPATLVQPVGSPLSLECTVEGTSNPNLYWYRQAAGRGLQLLFYSVGIGQISSEVPQNLSASRPQDRQFILSSKKLLLSDSGFYLCAWKSGAIAKNIQYFGAGTRLSVL.

The rearrangement links TRBV9 to TRBJ2-1, with D possibly being TRBD2 (5 bases). Trimming removed 0 bases from V and 7 bases from J, with 20 bases in between. Germline V gene sequence: CDR1 SGDLS, CDR2 YYNGEE. CDR3 size: 17 residues. The CDR3 loop reads CASSVATNLGVANEQFF. As DNA, the CDR3 is TGTGCCAGCAGCGTAGCTACTAATCTGGGTGTAGCGAATGAGCAGTTCTTC.

This rearrangement joins TRBV4-1 to TRBJ2-7; TRBD1 aligns across 9 bases. From germline, CDR1 is MGHRA and CDR2 YSYEKL. This CDR3 spans 15 amino acids. Unmatched junction bases numbered 9, after V lost 4 bases and J lost 5 bases. The CDR3: CASSPTGTGRNEQYF. Written as DNA, the CDR3 is TGCGCCAGCAGCCCGACCGGGACAGGGCGGAACGAGCAGTACTTC.

This chain connects TRBV5-4 to TRBJ2-1; 7 bases line up with TRBD1. The germline gives CDR1 SGHNT, CDR2 YYREEE (reference sequence). The CDR3 loop spans 16 amino acids. With 0 bases clipped from V and 4 bases from J, the junction kept 7 bases outside the gene matches. In DNA form, the CDR3 reads TGTGCCAGCAGCTTGGGTTCGGCGACAGGGTACAATGAGCAGTTCTTC. The encoded protein is CASSLGSATGYNEQFF.

This clone has a handful of counts. The chain links TRBV6-5 to TRBJ2-1, with 8 bases matching TRBD1. Germline V gene data show CDR1 as MNHEY and CDR2 as SVGAGI. Trimming at V came to 5 bases and at J to 7 bases, leaving 4 bases not matched to a gene. This CDR3 spans 13 amino acids. In DNA form, the CDR3 reads TGTGCCAGCAGTCCAGGGGGCGCGAATGAGCAGTTCTTC. Protein: CASSPGGANEQFF.